The 12 T cell receptor beta chains given below trace back to one sample, sequenced in a study of T cells in Graves' hyperthyroidism and ophthalmopathy. Amplified regions were TCR beta CDR3 sequences from RNA transcripts. The HTBI primer set served for first-round RT-PCR of the TCR CDR3. TCRdb re-called the multiplex PCR reads with MiXCR, one entry per CDR3 protein. The sample consists of about 420,000 distinct CDR3 sequences, about a sixth of them appearing once. The sample comprised blood. These receptors came from a woman under 30 with Graves' hyperthyroidism.

The table lists this clonotype with a few counts. This chain uses TRBV7-9 with TRBJ2-7; TRBD1 matches at 7 bases. V was pared by 5 bases and J by 2 bases, with 9 bases of the junction left unmatched. CDR1 is SEHNR, CDR2 FQNEAQ, per germline (reference sequence). The CDR3 runs 15 residues. Written as DNA, the CDR3 is TGTGCCAGCAGCGGACCGGACAGGCCTACCTACGAGCAGTACTTC. Translating gives CASSGPDRPTYEQYF.

The rearrangement links TRBV6-1 to TRBJ2-6; 9 bases map to TRBD1. The CDR3 runs to 17 residues. V lost 7 bases to trimming and J lost 2 bases; unmatched junction nucleotides: 9. The germline gives CDR1 MNHNS, CDR2 SASEGT. This CDR3 reads CASTETGGKAGANVLTF. As DNA, the CDR3 is TGTGCCAGCACCGAGACAGGGGGTAAAGCTGGGGCCAACGTCCTGACTTTC.

This chain joins TRBV18 and TRBJ2-1, with 13 positions matching TRBD2. The germline V gene encodes CDR1 KGHSH and CDR2 LQKENI. V shed 3 bases, J shed 6 bases, and the junction held 8 bases outside the gene matches. The CDR3 runs to 17 residues. The CDR3 reads CASSPPTSGRVGNEQFF. The CDR3 DNA is TGTGCCAGCTCACCCCCCACTAGCGGGAGGGTGGGCAATGAGCAGTTCTTC. The variable domain in full, completed from reference TRBV18 and TRBJ2-1, reads NAGVMQNPRHLVRRRGQEARLRCSPMKGHSHVYWYRQLPEEGLKFMVYLQKENIIDESGMPKERFSAEFPKEGPSILRIQQVVRGDSAAYFCASSPPTSGRVGNEQFFGPGTRLTVL.

The V gene is TRBV19, the J gene TRBJ1-2; D call uncertain. Looked up from germline, CDR1 is LNHDA and CDR2 is SQIVND (reference sequence). V lost 1 base to trimming and J lost 1 base, with 7 bases between them. CDR3 length: 14 amino acids. The CDR3 is CASSIGANNYGYTF. CDR3 bases: TGTGCCAGTAGTATAGGGGCGAATAACTATGGCTACACCTTC. Based on the CDR3 plus reference TRBV19 and TRBJ1-2, the full variable domain is DGGITQSPKYLFRKEGQNVTLSCEQNLNHDAMYWYRQDPGQGLRLIYYSQIVNDFQKGDIAEGYSVSREKKESFPLTVTSAQKNPTAFYLCASSIGANNYGYTFGSGTRLTVV.

There are a few counts of this clonotype. The rearrangement links TRBV20-1 to TRBJ2-7; D remains ambiguous. V lost 0 bases, J lost 3 bases, and 12 bases lay in between. The CDR3 runs to 14 residues. Per germline, CDR1 DFQATT and CDR2 SNEGSKA (reference sequence). CDR3 amino acids: CSARDEVSRYEQYF. The CDR3 DNA is TGCAGTGCTAGAGATGAGGTCTCCCGCTACGAGCAGTACTTC.

At least ten counts were recorded for this clonotype. The CDR3 reads CASSFMVGSSYNEQFF. The CDR3 nucleotides read TGTGCCAGCAGTTTTATGGTGGGAAGCTCCTACAATGAGCAGTTCTTC. The J gene is TRBJ2-1, the V gene TRBV27; no reliable D call. Deletions cut 3 bases from V and 0 bases from J, with 12 bases between. CDR1 is MNHEY and CDR2 is SMNVEV in the germline V gene (reference sequence). The CDR3 covers 16 residues.

This clonotype was counted only a few times. This chain links TRBV29-1 with TRBJ2-2; no reliable D call. CDR3 size: 12 residues. Germline loops: CDR1 SQVTM, CDR2 ANQGSEA. CDR3 residues: CSFRSYTGELFF. CDR3 DNA: TGCAGTTTTCGGTCTTACACCGGGGAGCTGTTTTTT.

This clonotype was found a few times. The chain carries TRBV15 and TRBJ1-1, with D possibly being TRBD1 (6 bases). The CDR3 sequence is 14 residues long. Germline V gives CDR1 LNHNV, CDR2 YYDKDF (reference sequence). Trimming left V 4 bases short and J 9 bases short, with 18 bases between. CDR3 protein: CATSTVEQGSQAFF. The CDR3 DNA sequence: TGTGCCACCAGCACCGTTGAACAGGGTTCCCAAGCTTTCTTT. The whole variable domain, remainder taken from reference TRBV15 and TRBJ1-1, is DAMVIQNPRYQVTQFGKPVTLSCSQTLNHNVMYWYQQKSSQAPKLLFHYYDKDFNNEADTPDNFQSRRPNTSFCFLDIRSPGLGDTAMYLCATSTVEQGSQAFFGQGTRLTVV.

This clonotype was counted at least ten times. The chain combines TRBV28 with TRBJ2-1, with TRBD2 as a possible D gene (5 bases). Germline CDR1 and CDR2: MDHEN and SYDVKM. V lost 2 bases and J 3 bases, leaving 14 bases between the germline ends. This CDR3 comprises 16 residues. In nucleotides, the CDR3 is TGTGCCAGCAGTTTAGGAGCGGTAACCTTCTACAATGAGCAGTTCTTC. This sequence encodes CASSLGAVTFYNEQFF.

This clonotype was seen many times. V usage is TRBV12-3 or TRBV12-4 and J usage is TRBJ2-3; D possibly uses TRBD1 or TRBD2 (5 bases each). Trimming stripped 5 bases from V and 6 bases from J, with 15 bases between. This CDR3 comprises 14 residues. CDR3 in amino acids: CASSTGRSLDTQYF. As DNA, the CDR3 is TGTGCCAGCAGTACGGGACGGAGTTTGGATACGCAGTATTTT.

This clonotype was seen repeatedly, ten times or more. The chain has TRBV7-2 and TRBJ2-7; TRBD2 aligns across 8 bases. The V and J ends lost 4 bases and 2 bases, in that order; junction bases with no gene match: 4. The V gene's germline CDR1 is SGHTA and CDR2 FQGNSA. The CDR3 length is 14 residues. For the CDR3, the DNA is TGTGCCAGCAGCTCCGGGAGGGGTACCTACGAGCAGTACTTC. Protein: CASSSGRGTYEQYF.

This clonotype was seen many times. The chain couples TRBV7-9 to TRBJ2-3, with D unresolved. V was shortened by 6 bases and J by 4 bases, with 11 bases between the two germline ends. The CDR3 length is 13 residues. The germline V gene has CDR1 SEHNR and CDR2 FQNEAQ (reference sequence). CDR3 residues: CASSPLHPDTQYF. The CDR3 DNA sequence: TGTGCCAGCAGTCCACTTCACCCAGATACGCAGTATTTT.